This T cell receptor beta chain originates from a study of CD8+CD57+ T cells in acquired aplastic anemia. On this clonotype: Its antigen is unknown.

For CDR3 and TCR beta VDJ profiling, genomic DNA was the template used. TCRdb redid the calling of the reads with MiXCR, one entry per CDR3 protein. The sample carries about 150,000 distinct CDR3 sequences, about 52% recorded once. The patients chosen for sequencing had shown expansion of CD8+CD57+ cells (detected by flow cytometry). The blood sampling took place in patients who had so far received no therapy. The CDR3 consists of 13 residues. Between the trimmed V and J ends, which lost 4 bases and 11 bases, there was a span of 16 bases. Germline assignment: CDR1 KGHDR and CDR2 SFDVKD. Study-level findings and limits: Found in both controls and patients were some 31 CD8+ CDR3 sequences.

The rearrangement uses TRBV24-1 and TRBJ1-1; D is possibly TRBD1 (6 bases). This TCR derives from a human donor with aplastic anemia. Source material: sorted CD4+, CD8+, or CD8+CD57+ T cells (not recorded which) from PBMCs. The CDR3 bases are TGTGCCACCAGTGACCCCTTACAGGGTAGGGCTTTCTTT. Translated, it gives CATSDPLQGRAFF.